The sequence of this T cell receptor beta chain was determined in a study of lymphopenia after photon versus proton radiotherapy. Study-level results: Post-nadir TCR diversity decline inversely tracked overall survival among those who died.

Profiling relied on immunoSEQ multiplex PCR, and the TCRdb table lists in-frame clones only, not all of them. The table records about 45,000 clones, approximately 83% of them present only once. Concerning this clone: Its antigen is unidentified.

The clonotype originates from a man aged 35 to 55 with gastric cancer. Sequencing was performed on peripheral blood, taken from a patient treated with photon-based radiotherapy.

DNA of the CDR3: TGCGCCAGCAGCCTCGGACAGGGGACCTTAGAGACCCAGTACTTC. This sequence encodes CASSLGQGTLETQYF. J is TRBJ2-5 and V is TRBV4-3; 9 nucleotides agree with TRBD1. This CDR3 spans 15 amino acids. Trimming at V came to 4 bases and at J to 4 bases, leaving 7 bases not matched to a gene. The V gene's germline CDR1 is LGHNA and CDR2 YSLEER.